The rows below give T cell receptor beta chains drawn from one sample of a study of T-cell reconstitution after alpha-beta-depleted transplantation in children. TCRdb reanalysed the PCR reads using MiXCR and keeps one entry per CDR3 protein. In the table there are roughly 610,000 distinct CDR3 sequences, 10% to 13% of which are singletons. The sequences come from PBMCs from the stem cell graft donor, collected from the stem cell graft. These receptors all come from a human donor who donated a stem cell graft to a child with acute myeloid leukemia. Both conserved end residues are part of each CDR3. A D gene is named only where the DNA matches it firmly. For some rows the clone size is stated as once, few or many, or as a class when expanded; others skip it.

TRBV5-1,TRBD1,TRBJ2-1,many,TGCGCCAGCAGCCTGGGACAGGGAAATAGCAATGAGCAGTTCTTC,CASSLGQGNSNEQFF
TRBV4-2,TRBD2,TRBJ2-5,few,TGTGCCAGCAGCGCTTATTTCGGGCTAGCGGAATGGGCCTCTCCAGAAGAGACCCAGTACTTC,CASSAYFGLAEWASPEETQYF
TRBV11-3,TRBD2,TRBJ2-2,few,TGTGCCAGCAGCGCATTTAACGGCAGCGGGGGTGCCGGGGAGCTGTTTTTT,CASSAFNGSGGAGELFF
TRBV29-1,-,TRBJ2-7,few,TGCAGCGCATCAATGGGGTCCTACGAGCAGTACTTC,CSASMGSYEQYF
TRBV11-2,TRBD2,TRBJ2-1,few,TGTGCCAGCAGCTTAGGGCCTAGCGGTTCTCTGAGCAATGAGCAGTTCTTC,CASSLGPSGSLSNEQFF
TRBV5-1,TRBD1,TRBJ2-1,-,TGCGCCAGCAGCTTGGGACCGGGACAGGGCAATGAGCAGTTCTTC,CASSLGPGQGNEQFF
TRBV20-1,-,TRBJ2-1,-,TGCAGTGCTGGGGGGCCGCGATCCAATGAGCAGTTCTTC,CSAGGPRSNEQFF
TRBV24-1,TRBD2,TRBJ2-3,few,TGTGCCACCAGTGATTCGTGGACTAGCGGGAGAGTGTCAGATACGCAGTATTTT,CATSDSWTSGRVSDTQYF
TRBV7-2,TRBD2,TRBJ2-3,-,TGTGCCAGCAGCGTAAATCAGGGTGCGGGAGGAAGGAAGTATTTT,CASSVNQGAGGRKYF
TRBV15,-,TRBJ2-1,-,TGTGCCACCAGCAGAGACGACAGCTTATTTGAGCAGTTCTTC,CATSRDDSLFEQFF
TRBV3-1,-,TRBJ2-5,-,TGTGCCAGCAGCCAAGAGGTGCTTGGGGGGAGGGAGACCCAGTACTTC,CASSQEVLGGRETQYF
TRBV7-9,TRBD1,TRBJ2-5,-,TGTGCCAGCAGCTTCGGAGACAGGGGAGAAGAGACCCAGTACTTC,CASSFGDRGEETQYF
TRBV5-1,-,TRBJ2-2,few,TGCGCCAGCAGCTTTGGCAGGAACACCGGGGAGCTGTTTTTT,CASSFGRNTGELFF
TRBV4-2,-,TRBJ2-7,-,TGTGCCAGCAGCCAAGACGGGGGATCGGGTACGGCGGCGGGGCAGTACTTC,CASSQDGGSGTAAGQYF
TRBV10-3,-,TRBJ1-5,few,TGTGCCATCAGTGAGTCGATGGCTCTCTATAGCAATCAGCCCCAGCATTTT,CAISESMALYSNQPQHF
TRBV6-1,TRBD2,TRBJ2-2,-,TGTGCCAGCACCTCCGCGACTAGCAGTACCGGGGAGCTGTTTTTT,CASTSATSSTGELFF